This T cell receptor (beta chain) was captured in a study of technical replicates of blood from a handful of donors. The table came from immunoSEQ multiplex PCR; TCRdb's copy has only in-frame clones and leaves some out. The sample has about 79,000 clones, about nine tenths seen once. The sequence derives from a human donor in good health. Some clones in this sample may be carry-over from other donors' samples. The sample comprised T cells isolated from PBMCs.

The CDR3 protein is CASSVGWSYGYTF. In nucleotides, the CDR3 is TGTGCCAGCAGCGTAGGATGGAGCTATGGCTACACCTTC. The chain couples TRBV5-4 to TRBJ1-2; D uncertain. The V end lost 4 bases, the J end lost 4 bases, and 11 bases lay between the germline ends. CDR1 and CDR2 from the germline V gene are SGHNT and YYREEE (reference sequence). This CDR3 is built from 13 residues.